This TCR beta chain came from a study of regulatory T cells in long-lasting Graves disease. Study background: Antithyroid drug use was under 3 months in newly diagnosed Graves' patients.

Time point here: newly diagnosed GD, antithyroid drugs for less than 3 months. TCR sequences were obtained from RNA taken from PBMCs. Study-wide results and caveats: Persistent disease favored TRBV28, TRBJ1-2 and TRBJ2-5.

Germline V lookup: CDR1 SQVTM, CDR2 ANQGSEA. The V end was cut by 6 bases, the J end by 2 bases, with 13 bases between. CDR3 size: 13 residues. Remarks on this clonotype: Its antigen is unidentified.

TCR beta libraries were built with iRepertoire HTBI primers and Arm-PCR of CDR3 regions. One entry per CDR3 protein, called by TCRdb with MiXCR from the multiplex PCR reads. This repertoire shows 400,000 to 500,000 distinct CDR3 sequences, about 15% found once; its top ten account for roughly a sixth. This sample also belongs to another study, concerning T cells in Graves' hyperthyroidism and ophthalmopathy. This second study notes: The definition of stable Graves' hyperthyroidism was no ophthalmopathy progression within 18 months. In the first-round RT-PCR of the TCR CDR3, the HTBI primer set was used.

This specimen was peripheral blood mononuclear cells (PBMCs), taken at new diagnosis, from a patient treated with antithyroid drugs. The chain combines TRBV29-1 with TRBJ1-2, with D uncertain. This TCR was recovered from a woman aged 50 to 60 with Graves disease. CDR3: CSVQTPVNYGYTF. In DNA form, the CDR3 reads TGCAGCGTACAGACCCCAGTGAACTATGGCTACACCTTC.